This TCR beta chain was retrieved from a study of cytomegalovirus exposure and HLA in healthy donors. Produced via immunoSEQ multiplex PCR; TCRdb's table is partial and in-frame only. The table shows about 120,000 clones, with 75% to 90% occurring only once. This CDR3 has 20 amino acids. Losses at the gene ends were 3 bases for V and 3 bases for J; bases not matched to a gene: 14. Germline CDR1 is MDHEN and CDR2 is SYDVKM. The sequencing input was PBMCs. The receptor was derived from a young woman in good health and CMV-seronegative. The chain couples TRBV28 to TRBJ2-2; 12 bases map to TRBD2. For the CDR3, the DNA is TGTGCCAGCAGTTTTGGTGGACGACTAGCGGGAGAGAAAGACACCGGGGAGCTGTTTTTT. Its protein is CASSFGGRLAGEKDTGELFF.